The 17 T cell receptor beta chains reported below all come from one sample, sequenced in a study of regulatory T cells in long-lasting Graves disease. Building of the TCR beta libraries involved iRepertoire HTBI primers and Arm-PCR of CDR3 regions. TCRdb independently ran MiXCR on the multiplex PCR reads; one entry per CDR3 protein. The table includes 360,000 or so distinct CDR3 sequences, approximately 12% detected once. Time point in this sample: newly diagnosed GD, antithyroid drugs for less than 3 months. PBMCs were the source of the RNA used for TCR sequencing. Another study also made use of these data, one on T cells in Graves' hyperthyroidism and ophthalmopathy.

The material was peripheral blood mononuclear cells (PBMCs), obtained at new diagnosis, from a patient treated with antithyroid drugs. The receptors here all came from a woman aged 18-29 years with Graves disease.

This clonotype showed up many times. The chain couples TRBV28 to TRBJ2-4; 10 positions agree with TRBD1. CDR1 is MDHEN, CDR2 SYDVKM, per germline. With 3 bases clipped from V and 7 bases from J, the junction kept 3 bases outside the gene matches. The CDR3 spans 14 residues. The CDR3 reads CASSFGQGGNIQYF. CDR3 DNA: TGTGCCAGCAGTTTCGGACAGGGGGGCAACATTCAGTACTTC. Variable domain in full (rest from reference TRBV28 and TRBJ2-4): DVKVTQSSRYLVKRTGEKVFLECVQDMDHENMFWYRQDPGLGLRLIYFSYDVKMKEKGDIPEGYSVSREKKERFSLILESASTNQTSMYLCASSFGQGGNIQYFGAGTRLSVL.

The sample holds many counts of this clonotype. The genes are TRBV18 and TRBJ2-3, with D perhaps TRBD2 (5 bases). Trimming removed 5 bases from V and 8 bases from J, with 11 bases in between. Germline lookup yields CDR1 KGHSH and CDR2 LQKENI. This CDR3 region has 12 residues. The CDR3 DNA sequence: TGTGCCAGCTCAGAGGGCTGGGGTACGCAGTATTTT. Translating gives CASSEGWGTQYF.

This clonotype appeared many times. The V and J genes are TRBV28 and TRBJ2-3, with 12 positions matching TRBD2. Germline lookup yields CDR1 MDHEN and CDR2 SYDVKM. The CDR3 consists of 17 residues. V lost 6 bases and J lost 0; bases outside the gene matches: 7. DNA of the CDR3: TGTGCCAGCAGCGAACTAGCGGGGGGTCCCAGCACAGATACGCAGTATTTT. Amino acid sequence: CASSELAGGPSTDTQYF. Using reference TRBV28 and TRBJ2-3 for the parts outside the CDR3, the full variable domain is DVKVTQSSRYLVKRTGEKVFLECVQDMDHENMFWYRQDPGLGLRLIYFSYDVKMKEKGDIPEGYSVSREKKERFSLILESASTNQTSMYLCASSELAGGPSTDTQYFGPGTRLTVL.

This clonotype was recorded a few times. The genes are TRBV10-3 and TRBJ2-7, with D possibly matching TRBD1 (6 bases). Trimming left V 5 bases short and J 7 bases short, with 15 bases between. Germline CDR1 reads ENHRY; CDR2 reads SYGVKD. This CDR3 has 13 amino acids. The CDR3 DNA follows: TGTGCCATCAGTTTAAAAGATGGACAGGAGCAGTACTTC. The encoded protein is CAISLKDGQEQYF.

This clonotype was seen repeatedly, ten times or more. The rearrangement uses TRBV6-2 or TRBV6-3 and TRBJ1-2; the D gene is possibly TRBD1 (5 bases). Germline CDR1 and CDR2: MNHEY and SVGEGT. The CDR3 contains 14 residues. The V and J ends lost 0 bases and 8 bases respectively, with 13 bases between them. The CDR3 reads CASSYSGDPGGYTF. The CDR3 coding sequence is TGTGCCAGCAGTTACTCGGGGGATCCGGGCGGCTACACCTTC.

Concerning this clonotype itself: The junction differs from germline at one of its ends, possibly a read error. This chain joins TRBV9 and TRBJ2-3; 12 bases match TRBD2. The length of the CDR3 is 16 residues. Germline V gene lookup returns CDR1 SGDLS and CDR2 YYNGEE. CDR3 in DNA: TGTGCCAGCAGCCCCAGCCTAGCGGGAGGGCCTATAGGGCAGTGTTTT. This sequence encodes CASSPSLAGGPIGQCF.

The chain combines TRBV5-1 with TRBJ1-2; D not resolved. The CDR3 covers 15 residues. Trimming took off 2 bases at V and 2 bases at J, with 13 bases between the two ends. CDR1 is SGHRS and CDR2 is YFSETQ in the germline V gene. The CDR3 DNA is TGCGCCAGCAGCTTCTGGAACGGACCGAACTATGGCTACACCTTC. This encodes CASSFWNGPNYGYTF. Supplemented by reference TRBV5-1 and TRBJ1-2, the full variable domain reads KAGVTQTPRYLIKTRGQQVTLSCSPISGHRSVSWYQQTPGQGLQFLFEYFSETQRNKGNFPGRFSGRQFSNSRSEMNVSTLELGDSALYLCASSFWNGPNYGYTFGSGTRLTVV.

This clonotype was seen only a few times. The J gene is TRBJ2-7, the V gene TRBV5-5; D is perhaps TRBD2 (5 bases). V was cut by 0 bases and J by 0 bases, with 10 bases left in between. This CDR3 is 15 amino acids long. Germline V lookup: CDR1 SGHKS, CDR2 YYEKEE (reference sequence). The CDR3 DNA reads TGTGCCAGCAGCTTGGAGGCGGGTGGCTCCTACGAGCAGTACGTC. This sequence encodes CASSLEAGGSYEQYV.

Comments on this clonotype: A much larger clone lies one base from this, so it may be a read error. The chain is built from TRBV6-1 and TRBJ1-4, with 9 bases matching TRBD1. The CDR3 is 14 amino acids. J was trimmed by 7 bases and V by 7 bases; bases with no gene match: 7. Per germline, CDR1 MNHNS and CDR2 SASEGT. The chain's CDR3 is CASNHRGLREKLFF. The CDR3 region has the DNA TGTGCCAGCAACCACAGGGGGCTTCGTGAAAAACTGTTTTTT.

This clonotype was detected many times. This sequence joins TRBV20-1 and TRBJ2-2; D is undetermined. CDR3 length: 12 residues. V lost 3 bases to trimming and J lost 3 bases, with 5 bases between them. Germline V gene sequence: CDR1 DFQATT, CDR2 SNEGSKA (reference sequence). The CDR3 nucleotides read TGCAGTGCTAGGAGTGACACCGGGGAGCTGTTTTTT. This codes for CSARSDTGELFF.

The table lists this clonotype with many counts. J is TRBJ2-2 and V is TRBV6-1; D is possibly TRBD2 (6 bases). Trimming left V 8 bases short and J 5 bases short, with 15 bases between. CDR1 is MNHNS, CDR2 SASEGT, per germline. The CDR3 is made up of 14 amino acids. The chain's CDR3 is CASGRDLQTGELFF. In DNA, the CDR3 is TGTGCCAGCGGAAGGGACTTACAAACCGGGGAGCTGTTTTTT.

This clonotype has at least ten counts. This rearrangement joins TRBV7-2 to TRBJ2-3; 12 bases align to TRBD2. The junction had 7 bases not matched to a gene; V was cut back by 5 bases and J by 7 bases. In germline, CDR1 is SGHTA, CDR2 FQGNSA. This CDR3 is built from 15 residues. In nucleotides, the CDR3 is TGTGCCAGCAGCCCTACTAGCGGGAGGTCAAATACGCAGTATTTT. Its protein product is CASSPTSGRSNTQYF.

This clonotype was counted at least ten times. The chain employs TRBV11-2 and TRBJ2-1; TRBD1 is a possible D gene (6 bases). The germline V gene encodes CDR1 SGHAT and CDR2 FQNNGV. The V gene lost 2 bases and the J gene lost 9 bases, with 14 bases spanning the gap. The CDR3 length is 14 residues. The CDR3 loop reads CASSLIPGVSEQFF. Here the CDR3 DNA reads TGTGCCAGCAGCTTAATCCCAGGGGTCAGTGAGCAGTTCTTC.

The sample holds a few counts of this clonotype. The V gene is TRBV24-1, the J gene TRBJ2-3; 7 bases align to TRBD1. This CDR3 comprises 16 residues. The trim removed 2 bases at V and 6 bases at J, leaving 10 bases unmatched. CDR1 is KGHDR, CDR2 SFDVKD, per germline. The CDR3 spells CATSDSGTERSDTQYF. The DNA of the CDR3 is TGTGCCACCAGTGATTCAGGGACAGAGAGGTCGGATACGCAGTATTTT.

The rearrangement joins TRBV4-2 to TRBJ2-2, with D tentatively TRBD1 or TRBD2 (5 bases each). Between the trimmed V and J ends, which lost 3 bases and 6 bases, there was a span of 26 bases. The CDR3 covers 19 residues. Germline loops: CDR1 LGHNA, CDR2 YNFKEQ. The CDR3 loop is CASSQIVLQDSTGPGELFF. For the CDR3, the DNA is TGTGCCAGCAGCCAGATAGTCCTCCAGGACTCCACGGGGCCCGGGGAGCTGTTTTTT.

This clonotype has more than one count but fewer than ten. Being one base from a much bigger clone, this may be a read error. This chain connects TRBV20-1 to TRBJ1-2; 8 bases align to TRBD1. The V gene's germline CDR1 is DFQATT and CDR2 SNEGSKA (reference sequence). The CDR3 length is 14 residues. CDR3 nucleotides: TGCAGTGCCACCCCCTCAGGGGGCCCCGATGGCTACGCCTTC. This sequence encodes CSATPSGGPDGYAF.

This clonotype was observed at least ten times. This rearrangement joins TRBV9 to TRBJ2-1; 7 positions agree with TRBD2. The germline V gene encodes CDR1 SGDLS and CDR2 YYNGEE. The CDR3 covers 17 residues. V was clipped by 4 bases and J by 3 bases; unmatched bases: 13. CDR3 nucleotide sequence: TGTGCCAGCAGCCCCCCGGGGCGGGGGAGCAACTACAATGAGCAGTTCTTC. Protein: CASSPPGRGSNYNEQFF.